Listed below are T cell receptor beta chains from one sample, sequenced in a study of cytomegalovirus exposure and HLA in healthy donors. Profiled with immunoSEQ multiplex PCR; TCRdb holds only in-frame clones, not every one. Among some 140,000 clones listed, 74% were seen once. The sequencing input was PBMCs. The receptors were gathered from a man between 18 and 35 years old in good health and CMV-seropositive. Both conserved end residues are part of each CDR3. A D gene is named only where the DNA matches it firmly. Clone size appears in some rows only: once, few, many, or a class for an expanded clone.

abundance	d_gene	j_gene	v_gene	CDR3aa	CDR3nt
-	TRBD1	TRBJ1-5	TRBV6-4	CASTKTGGQPQHF	TGTGCCAGCACTAAGACAGGGGGTCAGCCCCAGCATTTT
-	TRBD1	TRBJ1-2	TRBV6-5	CASSPDRGYGYTF	TGTGCCAGCAGCCCTGACAGGGGCTATGGCTACACCTTC
-	-	TRBJ1-5	TRBV6-6	CATHGSNQPQHF	TGTGCCACCCACGGTAGCAATCAGCCCCAGCATTTT
-	TRBD2	TRBJ2-5	TRBV12-5	CASGLAGLAGGPYQETQYF	TGTGCTAGTGGTTTGGCAGGACTAGCGGGGGGCCCGTACCAAGAGACCCAGTACTTC
-	-	TRBJ2-7	TRBV15	CATTPGGRGSYEQYF	TGTGCCACCACCCCTGGGGGGAGAGGTTCCTACGAGCAGTACTTC
-	-	TRBJ1-2	TRBV30	CAWAVINYGYTF	TGTGCCTGGGCAGTAATAAACTATGGCTACACCTTC
-	TRBD2	TRBJ2-7	TRBV5-6	CASGLTGGSYEQYF	TGTGCCAGCGGCTTGACGGGGGGCTCCTACGAGCAGTACTTC
-	TRBD2	TRBJ2-3	TRBV20-1	CSARLADTQYF	TGCAGTGCGAGACTAGCGGATACGCAGTATTTT
-	-	TRBJ1-2	TRBV6-6	CASSYGSTSVRYGYTF	TGTGCCAGCAGTTACGGGTCGACTTCCGTCCGGTATGGCTACACCTTC
-	TRBD1	TRBJ2-6	TRBV7-3	CASSKQGPGFSGANVLTF	TGTGCCAGCAGCAAACAGGGGCCGGGTTTTTCTGGGGCCAACGTCCTGACTTTC
-	-	TRBJ1-1	TRBV5-6	CASSRPRRDTEAFF	TGTGCCAGCAGCCGCCCGCGCCGAGACACTGAAGCTTTCTTT
-	TRBD2	TRBJ2-7	TRBV5-1	CASSIGSGSGDEQYF	TGCGCCAGCAGCATAGGTAGCGGGAGCGGGGACGAGCAGTACTTC
-	TRBD2	TRBJ2-3	TRBV18	CASSYGLAGAPTDTQYF	TGTGCCAGCTCATATGGACTAGCGGGGGCCCCCACAGATACGCAGTATTTT
-	TRBD2	TRBJ2-3	TRBV7-9	CASSLILGLAGDTDTQYF	TGTGCCAGCAGCTTAATCTTGGGACTAGCGGGGGACACAGATACGCAGTATTTT
-	TRBD1	TRBJ1-1	TRBV14	CASSARTGTGGTEAFF	TGTGCCAGCAGCGCACGCACCGGGACAGGGGGGACTGAAGCTTTCTTT
-	-	TRBJ2-7	TRBV7-2	CASSLGGTTYEQYF	TGTGCCAGCAGCTTAGGGGGGACAACCTACGAGCAGTACTTC
-	TRBD1	TRBJ1-1	TRBV6-1	CASSGTGGKTEAFF	TGTGCCAGCAGTGGGACAGGGGGAAAGACTGAAGCTTTCTTT
-	TRBD2	TRBJ2-2	TRBV5-4	CASSGATSGGNTGELFF	TGTGCCAGCAGCGGAGCGACTAGCGGGGGGAACACCGGGGAGCTGTTTTTT
-	-	TRBJ1-2	TRBV2	CASAFGIGTNYGYTF	TGTGCCAGCGCCTTCGGGATAGGAACTAACTATGGCTACACCTTC
-	TRBD1	TRBJ1-5	TRBV6-4	CASITKQGLRGRPQHF	TGTGCCAGCATTACAAAACAGGGGCTAAGGGGGAGGCCCCAGCATTTT
-	TRBD1	TRBJ1-1	TRBV30	CAYTGGWTEAFF	TGTGCCTACACAGGGGGTTGGACTGAAGCTTTCTTT
-	TRBD1	TRBJ1-6	TRBV4-1	CASSPGQVYNSPLHF	TGCGCCAGCAGCCCCGGACAGGTCTATAATTCACCCCTCCACTTT
-	-	TRBJ2-7	TRBV7-2	CTSSPEYVSGQYF	TGTACCAGCAGCCCGGAATATGTTAGCGGGCAGTACTTC
-	-	TRBJ2-7	TRBV28	CASSTRRTLYYEQYF	TGTGCCAGCAGCACGAGACGGACTCTTTACTACGAGCAGTACTTC
-	TRBD2	TRBJ2-1	TRBV6-5	CASSYSLADNEQFF	TGTGCCAGCAGTTACTCACTAGCGGACAATGAGCAGTTCTTC
-	TRBD1	TRBJ2-7	TRBV27	CASSFSSGTGFSYEQYF	TGTGCCAGCAGTTTCTCCTCCGGGACAGGGTTTTCTTACGAGCAGTACTTC
-	-	TRBJ2-2	TRBV7-6	CASSFGQAGVFF	TGTGCCAGCAGCTTTGGGCAGGCCGGGGTTTTTTTT
-	-	TRBJ2-7	TRBV4-2	CASSGTLTRYEQYF	TGTGCCAGCAGCGGTACTCTGACTCGCTACGAGCAGTACTTC
-	TRBD1	TRBJ1-1	TRBV28	CASSSYRGALNTEAFF	TGTGCCAGCAGTTCTTACAGGGGCGCGTTGAACACTGAAGCTTTCTTT
-	TRBD1	TRBJ1-2	TRBV29-1	CSVVGTGYGYTF	TGCAGCGTTGTCGGGACAGGGTACGGCTACACCTTC
-	TRBD1	TRBJ2-1	TRBV18	CASSPWTGYNEQFF	TGTGCCAGCTCACCATGGACAGGTTACAATGAGCAGTTCTTC
-	-	TRBJ2-7	TRBV5-1	CASSSGQYEQYF	TGCGCCAGCAGCTCTGGACAATACGAGCAGTACTTC
-	-	TRBJ2-7	TRBV6-5	CASRGPGEQYF	TGTGCCAGCAGAGGGCCGGGAGAGCAGTACTTC
few	TRBD1	TRBJ2-6	TRBV11-2	CASSHPGGTGANVLTF	TGTGCCAGCAGCCACCCAGGGGGAACTGGGGCCAACGTCCTGACTTTC
-	TRBD1	TRBJ2-2	TRBV27	CASSLLGTGGRNTGELFF	TGTGCCAGCAGTTTATTAGGGACAGGGGGCAGAAACACCGGGGAGCTGTTTTTT
-	-	TRBJ1-3	TRBV7-9	CASSLVISSGAGNTIYF	TGTGCCAGCAGCTTAGTGATTTCTTCAGGGGCTGGAAACACCATATATTTT
-	-	TRBJ1-4	TRBV6-6	CASRSGEEKLFF	TGTGCCAGCAGATCGGGGGAGGAAAAACTGTTTTTT
-	-	TRBJ2-7	TRBV27	CASSLKGSYEQYF	TGTGCCAGCAGTTTGAAGGGGTCTTACGAGCAGTACTTC
-	-	TRBJ2-5	TRBV7-9	CSSTLIGVETQYF	TGTTCCAGCACCCTTATCGGGGTGGAGACCCAGTACTTC